A selection of T cell receptor beta chains follows, all from one sample in a study of shared T cell receptors in the human thymus. The protocol was immunoSEQ multiplex PCR, while the TCRdb copy is restricted to in-frame clones and leaves out a portion. The table has about 730,000 clones, roughly 88% seen once. The sample was also linked to a second study, of human thymus T cells.

Sequencing was done on a sample of thymocytes. These receptors all stem from a girl in the first two years of life with a congenital heart defect. CDR3s include the opening cysteine and the closing phenylalanine or tryptophan. A D gene is named only where the DNA matches it firmly. Clone size is shown for a subset of rows, as once, few, many or a class of expanded clone.

v_call	clone_size	d_call	j_call	cdr3_nt	cdr3_aa
TRBV29-1	NA	TRBD1	TRBJ2-1	TGCAGCGTCGACGGACAGGGGTCCTACAATGAGCAGTTCTTC	CSVDGQGSYNEQFF
TRBV7-8	NA	TRBD1	TRBJ1-4	TGTGCCAGCAGCCCCCGGACAGGGGGAGGTGAAAAACTGTTTTTT	CASSPRTGGGEKLFF
TRBV10-2	NA	TRBD1	TRBJ1-5	TGCGCCAGCACTGACGGACAGGATAGCAATCAGCCCCAGCATTTT	CASTDGQDSNQPQHF
TRBV28	NA	NA	TRBJ1-1	TGTGCCAGCAGTCACAGAACCGGCCGGGACACTTGGAACACTGAAGCTTTCTTT	CASSHRTGRDTWNTEAFF
TRBV5-1	NA	NA	TRBJ2-7	TGCGCCAGCAGCTTGACATTATTCTCCTACGAGCAGTACTTC	CASSLTLFSYEQYF
TRBV29-1	NA	NA	TRBJ2-2	TGCAGCGTTGGGGCTGGGGCAGGGGACACCGGGGAGCTGTTTTTT	CSVGAGAGDTGELFF
TRBV5-1	NA	TRBD1	TRBJ2-7	TGCGCCAGCAGCTTCTGGGGACAGGCCGCTCCTGAACACTACGAGCAGTACTTC	CASSFWGQAAPEHYEQYF
TRBV10-3	once	NA	TRBJ2-7	TGTGCCATCCAACAACAGGGTTCCCACGAGCAGTACTTC	CAIQQQGSHEQYF
TRBV2	NA	TRBD1	TRBJ1-2	TGTGCCAGCAGTATAGGGACGACAGGGTATGGCTACACCTTC	CASSIGTTGYGYTF
TRBV28	few	TRBD2	TRBJ2-1	TGTGCCAGCAGTTGGCCTACCGGGACTACCTACAATGAGCAGTTCTTC	CASSWPTGTTYNEQFF
TRBV6-6	NA	TRBD1	TRBJ1-2	TGTGCCAGCAAAAGGACAGGCTTGGCAGAGGGCTACACCTTC	CASKRTGLAEGYTF
TRBV27	NA	NA	TRBJ2-7	TGTGCCAGCTTCCGGGTCTTCCCCTACGAGCAGTACTTC	CASFRVFPYEQYF
TRBV6-1	NA	NA	TRBJ2-1	TGTGCCAGCAGTGACAGGGGTCGTCCGGGCAATGAGCAGTTCTTC	CASSDRGRPGNEQFF
TRBV5-5	NA	NA	TRBJ2-7	TGTGCCAGCAGCTTGGCCCAGATGAAACATTACGAGCAGTACTTC	CASSLAQMKHYEQYF
TRBV4-1	NA	NA	TRBJ2-5	TGCGCCAGCAGCCAAGGTGGAGCGTGGGGCGGGAAAGAGACCCAGTACTTC	CASSQGGAWGGKETQYF
TRBV18	NA	NA	TRBJ2-6	TGTGCCAGCTCACCCCTGCGGGACGGCGAAAACTCTGGGGCCAACGTCCTGACTTTC	CASSPLRDGENSGANVLTF
TRBV29-1	NA	NA	TRBJ2-5	TGCAGCGTTAAACAGCAAGAGACCCAGTACTTC	CSVKQQETQYF
TRBV7-2	few	NA	TRBJ2-2	TGTGCCAGCAGCTTAGCAGCTCCGGGCACCGGGGAGCTGTTTTTT	CASSLAAPGTGELFF
TRBV7-9	NA	TRBD1	TRBJ1-2	TGTGCCAGCAGCTTAGAGGCAGGGGGCGGCTTGGGCTACACCTTC	CASSLEAGGGLGYTF